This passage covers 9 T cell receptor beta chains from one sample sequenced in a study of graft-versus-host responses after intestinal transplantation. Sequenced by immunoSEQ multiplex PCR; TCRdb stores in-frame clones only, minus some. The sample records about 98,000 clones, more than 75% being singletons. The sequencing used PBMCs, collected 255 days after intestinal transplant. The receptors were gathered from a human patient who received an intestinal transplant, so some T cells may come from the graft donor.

The CDR3: CSVQTQQRGDTQYF. For the CDR3, the DNA is TGCAGCGTTCAAACCCAGCAGCGGGGGGATACGCAGTATTTT. The V call is TRBV29-1, the J call TRBJ2-3; 8 nucleotides line up with TRBD2. CDR3 size: 14 residues. Germline loops: CDR1 SQVTM, CDR2 ANQGSEA. V gave up 5 bases and J gave up 6 bases; unmatched junction bases: 10.

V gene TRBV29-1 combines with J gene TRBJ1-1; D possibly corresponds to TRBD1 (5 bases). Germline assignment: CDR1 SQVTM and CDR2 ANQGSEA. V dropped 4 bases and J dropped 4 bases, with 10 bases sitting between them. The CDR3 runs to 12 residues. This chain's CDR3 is CSVAREGTEAFF. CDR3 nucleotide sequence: TGCAGCGTTGCCAGGGAGGGCACTGAAGCTTTCTTT.

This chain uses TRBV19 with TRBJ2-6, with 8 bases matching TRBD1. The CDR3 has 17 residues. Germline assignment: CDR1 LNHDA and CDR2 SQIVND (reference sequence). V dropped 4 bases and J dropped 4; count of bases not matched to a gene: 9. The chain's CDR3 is CASSTYQGAAGANVLTF. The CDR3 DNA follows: TGTGCCAGTAGTACCTACCAGGGGGCGGCCGGGGCCAACGTCCTGACTTTC.

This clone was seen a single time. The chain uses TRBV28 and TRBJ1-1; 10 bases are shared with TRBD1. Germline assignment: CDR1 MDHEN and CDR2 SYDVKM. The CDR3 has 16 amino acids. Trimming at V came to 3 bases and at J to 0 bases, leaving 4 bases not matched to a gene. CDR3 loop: CASSLGTGVMNTEAFF. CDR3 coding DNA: TGTGCCAGCAGTTTGGGGACAGGGGTAATGAACACTGAAGCTTTCTTT.

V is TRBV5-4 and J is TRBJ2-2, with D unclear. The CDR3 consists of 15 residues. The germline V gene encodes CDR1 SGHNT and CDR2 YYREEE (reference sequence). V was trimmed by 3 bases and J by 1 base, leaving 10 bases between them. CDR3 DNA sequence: TGTGCCAGCAGCTACAAGACTGTGAACACCGGGGAGCTGTTTTTT. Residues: CASSYKTVNTGELFF.

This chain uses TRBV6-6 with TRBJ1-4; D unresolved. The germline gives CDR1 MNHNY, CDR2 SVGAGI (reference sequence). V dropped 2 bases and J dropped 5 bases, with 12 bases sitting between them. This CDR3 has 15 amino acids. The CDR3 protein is CASSYDGSSNEKLFF. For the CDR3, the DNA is TGTGCCAGCAGTTACGATGGGAGTAGCAATGAAAAACTGTTTTTT.

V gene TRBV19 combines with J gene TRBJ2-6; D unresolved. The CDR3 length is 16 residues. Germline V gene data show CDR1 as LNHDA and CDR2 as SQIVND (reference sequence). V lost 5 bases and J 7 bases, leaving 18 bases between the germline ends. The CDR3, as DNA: TGTGCCAGTAGTCCGTTTAGTGGAACTGTAGCCAACGTCCTGACTTTC. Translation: CASSPFSGTVANVLTF.

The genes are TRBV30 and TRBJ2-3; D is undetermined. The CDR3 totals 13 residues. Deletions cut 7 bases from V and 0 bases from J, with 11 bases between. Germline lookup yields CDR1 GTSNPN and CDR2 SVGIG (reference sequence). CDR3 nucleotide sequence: TGTGCCTTATCACTTATAAGCACAGATACGCAGTATTTT. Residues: CALSLISTDTQYF.

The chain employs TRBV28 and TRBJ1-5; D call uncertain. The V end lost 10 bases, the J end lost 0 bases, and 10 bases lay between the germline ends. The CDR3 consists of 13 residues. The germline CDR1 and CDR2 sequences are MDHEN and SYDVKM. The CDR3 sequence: CATQRNSNQPQHF. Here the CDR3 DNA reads TGTGCCACACAACGGAATAGCAATCAGCCCCAGCATTTT.